These 13 T cell receptor beta chains originate from one sample sequenced in a study of vaccination effects on CD4 cells after COVID-19. Before any sequencing was done, the ViraFEST assay used viral peptide pools to expand antigen-specific CD4+ T cells. Scientists isolated CD4+ T cells after an approximately 10-day culture period ended. TCRdb's copy holds only in-frame clones and misses some; the assay was immunoSEQ multiplex PCR. The sample has 50,000 to 65,000 clones; over 80% are singletons. Antigen specificity for these receptors is unknown. The starting material was CD4+ T cells from PBMCs cultured with HCoV-229E spike peptides, obtained before COVID-19 vaccination. All receptors derive from a human donor who received a COVID-19 vaccine.

This chain links TRBV5-6 with TRBJ2-3; maybe TRBD2 (6 bases). Per the germline V gene, CDR1 is SGHDT and CDR2 is YYEEEE. The CDR3 contains 12 residues. Trimming took off 4 bases at V and 9 bases at J, with 12 bases between the two ends. The CDR3 region is CASSRGERTQYF. CDR3 bases: TGTGCCAGCAGCCGCGGGGAGCGGACGCAGTATTTT.

This chain joins TRBV9 and TRBJ1-6; unclear D gene. The CDR3 is 15 amino acids. CDR1 and CDR2 (germline): SGDLS, YYNGEE. V was pared by 4 bases and J by 9 bases, with 17 bases between. The CDR3 nucleotides are TGTGCCAGCAGCCCCACACCTGAAGCGTTTTCACCCCTCCACTTT. Translation: CASSPTPEAFSPLHF.

This sequence joins TRBV18 and TRBJ1-3; a possible D gene is TRBD1 (6 bases). In germline, CDR1 is KGHSH, CDR2 LQKENI. The CDR3 has 14 residues. Trimming stripped 2 bases from V and 4 bases from J, with 9 bases between. Written as DNA, the CDR3 is TGTGCCAGCTCACCAAAGGGGGGAGGAAACACCATATATTTT. Amino acids: CASSPKGGGNTIYF.

The J gene is TRBJ1-2, the V gene TRBV9; maybe TRBD1 (5 bases). The CDR3 runs 15 residues. V lost 0 bases and J 7 bases, leaving 16 bases between the germline ends. The germline CDR1 and CDR2 sequences are SGDLS and YYNGEE. The CDR3 sequence: CASSVVAGAFGGYTF. For the CDR3, the DNA is TGTGCCAGCAGCGTAGTTGCCGGGGCTTTCGGTGGCTACACCTTC.

The chain carries TRBV30 and TRBJ1-2, with 10 bases fitting TRBD1. Germline CDR1 and CDR2: GTSNPN and SVGIG (reference sequence). The CDR3 has 13 amino acids. V was pared by 4 bases and J by 9 bases, with 8 bases of the junction left unmatched. CDR3 in amino acids: CAWNRGTGERYTF. The CDR3 region has the DNA TGTGCCTGGAATCGGGGGACAGGGGAACGCTACACCTTC.

The chain employs TRBV6-1 and TRBJ1-5; D is undetermined. This CDR3 region has 16 residues. Between the trimmed V and J ends, which lost 4 bases and 6 bases, there was a span of 19 bases. Germline V lookup: CDR1 MNHNS, CDR2 SASEGT. In DNA, the CDR3 is TGTGCCAGCAGTGGTACCGGGAGCTGGGCATCTCAGCCCCAGCATTTT. It yields the protein CASSGTGSWASQPQHF.

The gene calls are TRBV5-1 and TRBJ1-4; D may be TRBD1 (6 bases). Trimming cost V 6 bases and J 7 bases, with 19 bases left between them. Germline assignment: CDR1 SGHRS and CDR2 YFSETQ. The CDR3 runs 15 residues. CDR3 nucleotide sequence: TGCGCCAGCAACCTTTGGGGGGGCGAAAGTGAAAAACTGTTTTTT. Translated: CASNLWGGESEKLFF.

V and J are TRBV4-1 and TRBJ2-6; D is tentatively TRBD1 or TRBD2 (6 bases each). This CDR3 contains 21 residues. Germline values: CDR1 MGHRA, CDR2 YSYEKL. The V and J ends lost 2 bases and 1 base respectively, with 24 bases between them. CDR3 bases: TGCGCCAGCAGCCAACTCTCCGGGGGCTCAATCCCGACTTCTGGGGCCAACGTCCTGACTTTC. This encodes CASSQLSGGSIPTSGANVLTF.

This CDR3 is CASSLTVDASYEQYV. Here the CDR3 DNA reads TGTGCCAGCAGCTTGACTGTGGATGCTTCCTACGAGCAGTACGTC. V is TRBV7-8 and J is TRBJ2-7; D remains ambiguous. This CDR3 is 15 amino acids long. The V end was cut by 3 bases, the J end by 1 base, with 13 bases between. Germline V lookup: CDR1 SGHVS, CDR2 FQNEAQ.

This clone was counted between two and nine times. The chain is built from TRBV4-1 and TRBJ2-7; D is ambiguous. The CDR3 is 15 residues long. Per germline, CDR1 MGHRA and CDR2 YSYEKL. The V end lost 4 bases, the J end lost 0 bases, and 13 bases lay between the germline ends. The CDR3 here is CASSLSSGDSYEQYV. In DNA form, the CDR3 reads TGCGCCAGCAGCCTTTCTTCAGGCGACTCCTACGAGCAGTACGTC.

This chain connects TRBV25-1 to TRBJ2-3; tentative D call: TRBD2 (6 bases). Looked up from germline, CDR1 is MGHDK and CDR2 is SYGVNS. V lost 4 bases and J lost 4, with 15 bases in between. There are 15 residues in the CDR3. The CDR3 coding sequence is TGTGCCAGCAGTGCAGTCCGGGGAGGCGCAGATACGCAGTATTTT. Translated: CASSAVRGGADTQYF.

The chain couples TRBV2 to TRBJ1-1; TRBD1 is a possible D gene (5 bases). Germline CDR1 SNHLY, CDR2 FYNNEI. V was cut by 6 bases and J by 1 base, with 12 bases left in between. This CDR3 spans 14 amino acids. CDR3 loop: CASSLARENTEAFF. CDR3 in DNA: TGTGCCAGCAGCCTAGCCAGGGAGAACACTGAAGCTTTCTTT.

This chain links TRBV5-1 with TRBJ2-5; D unclear. The CDR3 loop spans 16 amino acids. V gave up 4 bases and J gave up 0 bases, with 16 bases separating them. Germline V lookup: CDR1 SGHRS, CDR2 YFSETQ. CDR3 DNA: TGCGCCAGCAGCCGTTATGCCCTCGCGAACCAAGAGACCCAGTACTTC. It encodes CASSRYALANQETQYF.